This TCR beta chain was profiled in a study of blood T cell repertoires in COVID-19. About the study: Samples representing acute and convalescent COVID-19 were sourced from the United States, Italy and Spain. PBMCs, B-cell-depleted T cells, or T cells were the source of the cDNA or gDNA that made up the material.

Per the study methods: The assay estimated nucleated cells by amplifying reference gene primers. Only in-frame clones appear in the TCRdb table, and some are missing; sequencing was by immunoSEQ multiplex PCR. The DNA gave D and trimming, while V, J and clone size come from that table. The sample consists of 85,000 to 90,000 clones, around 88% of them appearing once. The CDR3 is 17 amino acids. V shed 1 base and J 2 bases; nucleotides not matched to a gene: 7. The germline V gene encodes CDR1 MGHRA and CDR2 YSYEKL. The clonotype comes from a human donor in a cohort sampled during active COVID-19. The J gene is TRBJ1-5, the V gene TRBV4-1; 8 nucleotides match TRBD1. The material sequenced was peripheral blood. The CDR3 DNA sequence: TGCGCCAGCAGCCAAGGCAGGGGGCGGAGTCGCAATCAGCCCCAGCATTTT. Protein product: CASSQGRGRSRNQPQHF.